A selection of T cell receptor beta chains follows, all from one sample in a study of blood T cell repertoires in COVID-19. Measured with immunoSEQ multiplex PCR; TCRdb has only the in-frame clones, and not every one. This table has 150,000 to 200,000 clones, approximately 92% appearing once. Specimen: peripheral blood. The receptors were sampled from a woman in her forties or fifties with acute or convalescent COVID-19. The CDR3 runs from the conserved cysteine through the conserved F or W. The D gene is left open where the match is weak. The size entry is marked missing in some rows and otherwise reads once, few, many or a size class.

CDR3nt,CDR3aa,j_gene,d_gene,abundance,v_gene
TGTGCCCACGGCTCCGAACTTTTCAAACGGGGGGAAACCGGGGAGCTGTTTTTT,CAHGSELFKRGETGELFF,TRBJ2-2,TRBD2,NA,TRBV30
TGCGCCAGCAGCCATGGACAGGGCGGCGAAACGCAGTATTTT,CASSHGQGGETQYF,TRBJ2-3,TRBD1,NA,TRBV4-3
TGTGCCAGCAGTGGAGACAGGGGGTTCTCTGAAGCTTTCTTT,CASSGDRGFSEAFF,TRBJ1-1,TRBD1,NA,TRBV2
TGTGCCAGCAGCCCTACAGGGGGCGCGGTGGGCTACACCTTC,CASSPTGGAVGYTF,TRBJ1-2,TRBD1,NA,TRBV7-2
TGTGCCAGCAGCTTGGGGGGGGTCTGGCCGCAGTATTTT,CASSLGGVWPQYF,TRBJ2-3,TRBD2,NA,TRBV7-2
TGTGCCTGGAGTAAGGGACATTCCTACGAGCAGTACTTC,CAWSKGHSYEQYF,TRBJ2-7,NA,NA,TRBV30
TGTGCCAGCAGCCCCGGGACTACCTCCTACGAGCAGTACTTC,CASSPGTTSYEQYF,TRBJ2-7,TRBD2,NA,TRBV7-2
TGTGCCAGCAGCCCACCTAATGGAGGGGTCGACTATGGCTACACCTTC,CASSPPNGGVDYGYTF,TRBJ1-2,NA,NA,TRBV5-4
TGTGCCAGCAGCCATACGCCCCTCGGCAGGCCCGGCGACTCTGGGGCCAACGTCCTGACTTTC,CASSHTPLGRPGDSGANVLTF,TRBJ2-6,NA,NA,TRBV6-2/TRBV6-3
TGCGCCAGCAGTGAGCCGGACAGTAAGCAGTACTTC,CASSEPDSKQYF,TRBJ2-7,NA,NA,TRBV10-1
TGTGCCAGCAGTTTAGGGGGGAGCACAGATACGCAGTATTTT,CASSLGGSTDTQYF,TRBJ2-3,NA,NA,TRBV27
TGTGCCAGGCTGAACCGGGACAGGGCGACGTTAGGGGGGGAGACCCAGTACTTC,CARLNRDRATLGGETQYF,TRBJ2-5,TRBD1,NA,TRBV6-9
TGTGCCAGCAGCCAGTTGGGGAGCCTAGCGGGGTGGGACAATGAGCAGTTCTTC,CASSQLGSLAGWDNEQFF,TRBJ2-1,TRBD2,few,TRBV28
TGTGCCAGCAGCTCCGGGGGTTCCCACGAGCAGTACTTC,CASSSGGSHEQYF,TRBJ2-7,NA,NA,TRBV5-4
TGTGCCAGCAGTTTATCAGGGGCCGAGCATACCTTTGACTATGGCTACACCTTC,CASSLSGAEHTFDYGYTF,TRBJ1-2,NA,NA,TRBV27
TGTGCCAGTAATCCGGGTTACGAGCAGTACTTC,CASNPGYEQYF,TRBJ2-7,NA,NA,TRBV19
TGCGCCAGCAGCCTCCAGCCCCTAGTAGGAACTGAAGCTTTCTTT,CASSLQPLVGTEAFF,TRBJ1-1,NA,once,TRBV4-1
TGTGCCAGCAGTTTGATGGGACAGGGGAATCAGCCCCAGCATTTT,CASSLMGQGNQPQHF,TRBJ1-5,TRBD1,once,TRBV28
TGTGCCAGCAGCGTAGCTAGCGGGGGGGCCTACGAGCAGTACTTC,CASSVASGGAYEQYF,TRBJ2-7,TRBD2,NA,TRBV9
TGTGCCAGCAGTTTAAGGGGCGGTGGCAATCAGCCCCAGCATTTT,CASSLRGGGNQPQHF,TRBJ1-5,NA,NA,TRBV27
TGTGCCAGCAGCGTAGCGGTTACTAGCGGGGCCTTCTTACAAGAGACCCAGTACTTC,CASSVAVTSGAFLQETQYF,TRBJ2-5,TRBD2,NA,TRBV9
TGTGCCTGGAGTGTACCGATAGGGACTATCCTTGGGGCGCAGTTCTTC,CAWSVPIGTILGAQFF,TRBJ2-1,TRBD2,NA,TRBV30
TGTGCCAGCAGCTGGGAGACTAGTTGGGATGAGCAGTTCTTC,CASSWETSWDEQFF,TRBJ2-1,NA,NA,TRBV7-2
TGTGCCAGCAGGAGCCCGATCTACGAGCAGTACTTC,CASRSPIYEQYF,TRBJ2-7,NA,NA,TRBV6-5
TGTGCCAGCAGCTCGACAGGGGTCACAGATACGCAGTATTTT,CASSSTGVTDTQYF,TRBJ2-3,TRBD1,NA,TRBV7-6
TGTGCCAGTAGTATCGGTTACGTAGCGAACACCGGGGAGCTGTTTTTT,CASSIGYVANTGELFF,TRBJ2-2,NA,NA,TRBV19
TGTGCCACCAGTGATCCGCTGACTAGCGGGGAGACCCAGTACTTC,CATSDPLTSGETQYF,TRBJ2-5,TRBD2,once,TRBV24-1
TGCGCCAGCAGCCAAAGGCAGGATCAAGAGACCCAGTACTTC,CASSQRQDQETQYF,TRBJ2-5,NA,NA,TRBV4-1
TGTGCCAGCAGCTCAGCGACAGGGAAGGTGCGGTATGGCTACACCTTC,CASSSATGKVRYGYTF,TRBJ1-2,TRBD1,NA,TRBV5-5
TGTGCCAGCAAAATCTATAGCGGGAGGGCCATCAATGAGCAGTTCTTC,CASKIYSGRAINEQFF,TRBJ2-1,NA,NA,TRBV21-1
TGTGCCTGGAGTCGGGACAACAATCAGCCCCAGCATTTT,CAWSRDNNQPQHF,TRBJ1-5,NA,once,TRBV30
TGTGCCAGCAGGAACTACGGGGAGCTGTTTTTT,CASRNYGELFF,TRBJ2-2,NA,NA,TRBV28
TGTGCCAGCAGTGACGGGACTAGCGGGAGGTTTACAGATACGCAGTATTTT,CASSDGTSGRFTDTQYF,TRBJ2-3,TRBD2,NA,TRBV2
TGCGCCAGCAGTAATAGGCAGGGGGCAAACGGCGGGGAGCTGTTTTTT,CASSNRQGANGGELFF,TRBJ2-2,TRBD1,few,TRBV5-1
TGTGCCAGCACTAGGGGGTTGAGGACTAATGAAAAACTGTTTTTT,CASTRGLRTNEKLFF,TRBJ1-4,NA,NA,TRBV11-2
TGTGCCAGCGGCCCCGGGACAGCTCGAGTTGTTGGTGAGCAGTTCTTC,CASGPGTARVVGEQFF,TRBJ2-1,TRBD1,NA,TRBV7-6
TGTGCCAGTAGCGGGGGCAGAGAAGAGACCCAGTACTTC,CASSGGREETQYF,TRBJ2-5,TRBD2,NA,TRBV7-3
TGTGCCAGCAGTTTATCGGGGAACTATGGCTACACCTTC,CASSLSGNYGYTF,TRBJ1-2,NA,few,TRBV28
TGCAGTGCTAACAGGGCCTATGGCTACACCTTC,CSANRAYGYTF,TRBJ1-2,NA,once,TRBV20-1
TGTGCCAGCAGTTACGGGACAGGGGTTGGAAACACCATATATTTT,CASSYGTGVGNTIYF,TRBJ1-3,TRBD1,NA,TRBV6-5
TGTGCCAGCAGTTTGGCGGAAAATCAGCCCCAGCATTTT,CASSLAENQPQHF,TRBJ1-5,NA,once,TRBV12-3/TRBV12-4
TGTGCCAGCACCTCTAGCGGGGGGGGCACAGATACGCAGTATTTT,CASTSSGGGTDTQYF,TRBJ2-3,TRBD2,NA,TRBV6-5
TGTGCCAGCAGTGAAGCGATCCGGACTAGAGGAGCTTTCTTT,CASSEAIRTRGAFF,TRBJ1-1,NA,NA,TRBV6-1
TGTGCCACCAGACCGAGAGGACAGGGAAGAAACTATGGCTACACCTTC,CATRPRGQGRNYGYTF,TRBJ1-2,TRBD1,NA,TRBV15
TGTGCCAGCAGCCCCCCGGGGTTAGTTAACTATGGCTACACCTTC,CASSPPGLVNYGYTF,TRBJ1-2,NA,NA,TRBV7-9
TGTGCCAGCAGCTTAGGTCTCCGCGGCCCTGGGGAAAAACTGTTTTTT,CASSLGLRGPGEKLFF,TRBJ1-4,NA,NA,TRBV7-2
TGTGCCAGCAGCTTAGCGGGGCAGATTAATTCACCCCTCCACTTT,CASSLAGQINSPLHF,TRBJ1-6,NA,NA,TRBV7-2